Shown below are 16 T cell receptor beta chains from a single sample sequenced in a study of identical twins. MiXCR, run by TCRdb on the 5' RACE reads, gives a single entry per CDR3 protein. The table has roughly 710,000 distinct CDR3 sequences, approximately 6% seen once; the top ten hold around 1.7%. Sequenced sample: naive T cells sorted from blood. The receptor source for this set is a man aged 18 to 29 in good health.

There are a few counts of this clonotype. This chain links TRBV7-9 with TRBJ2-3, with TRBD1 as a possible D gene (5 bases). The CDR3 spans 13 residues. Germline CDR1 reads SEHNR; CDR2 reads FQNEAQ (reference sequence). Trimming shortened V by 5 bases and J by 10 bases, and 16 bases separated the two germline ends. The DNA for the CDR3 is TGTGCCAGCAGCACCCAGGGTTTTAATCCGCAGTATTTT. Amino acid sequence: CASSTQGFNPQYF. Drawing the rest from reference TRBV7-9 and TRBJ2-3, the complete variable domain is DTGVSQNPRHKITKRGQNVTFRCDPISEHNRLYWYRQTLGQGPEFLTYFQNEAQLEKSRLLSDRFSAERPKGSFSTLEIQRTEQGDSAMYLCASSTQGFNPQYFGPGTRLTVL.

This clonotype was found a few times. The chain links TRBV5-1 to TRBJ2-1; possible D gene TRBD2, 6 bases. This CDR3 contains 16 residues. Trimming stripped 2 bases from V and 5 bases from J, with 17 bases between. Germline V gives CDR1 SGHRS, CDR2 YFSETQ. Here the CDR3 reads CASSFPSGVGDNEQFF. CDR3 coding DNA: TGCGCCAGCAGCTTCCCTTCGGGGGTCGGGGACAATGAGCAGTTCTTC.

This clonotype was observed at least ten times. V usage is TRBV6-5 and J usage is TRBJ2-6; no clear D. The CDR3 covers 17 residues. Trimming took 0 bases from V and 0 from J, leaving 9 bases between them. CDR1 is MNHEY and CDR2 is SVGAGI in the germline V gene. CDR3 amino acids: CASSYSRLASGANVLTF. In DNA, the CDR3 is TGTGCCAGCAGTTACTCGCGTCTCGCCTCTGGGGCCAACGTCCTGACTTTC.

This clonotype has a count of ten or more. The V gene is TRBV10-3, the J gene TRBJ2-2; D uncertain. Between the trimmed V and J ends, which lost 7 bases and 1 base, there was a span of 4 bases. From germline, CDR1 is ENHRY and CDR2 SYGVKD. CDR3 size: 12 residues. The CDR3 spells CAIKQNTGELFF. The CDR3 DNA follows: TGTGCCATCAAGCAGAACACCGGGGAGCTGTTTTTT.

This clonotype was counted ten times or more. The chain joins TRBV28 to TRBJ2-7; 9 bases map to TRBD1. With 10 bases clipped from V and 3 bases from J, the junction kept 7 bases outside the gene matches. This CDR3 region has 13 residues. The germline V gene has CDR1 MDHEN and CDR2 SYDVKM. CDR3 sequence (DNA): TGTGCCACTAGGGGGACAGGGATCTACGAGCAGTACTTC. Translation gives CATRGTGIYEQYF.

This chain links TRBV28 with TRBJ2-1, with D perhaps matching TRBD2 (5 bases). V dropped 3 bases and J dropped 7 bases, with 19 bases sitting between them. Looked up from germline, CDR1 is MDHEN and CDR2 is SYDVKM. The CDR3 is 16 amino acids. Here the CDR3 DNA reads TGTGCCAGCAGTTTGGGATTCTGGCGGGTGGCTAATGAGCAGTTCTTC. This gives the protein CASSLGFWRVANEQFF.

This clonotype was observed a handful of times. The DNA of the CDR3 is TGTGCCAGCAGCTTAGTTGCCGACGAGCAGTACTTC. Protein product: CASSLVADEQYF. The chain combines TRBV11-3 with TRBJ2-7; D uncertain. Germline loops: CDR1 SGHNT, CDR2 YENEEA. CDR3 length equals 12 residues. V was shortened by 1 base and J by 5 bases, with 6 bases between the two germline ends.

In its sample, this clonotype was seen many times. V gene TRBV12-3 or TRBV12-4 combines with J gene TRBJ2-5; 8 positions match TRBD2. This CDR3 is 14 amino acids long. Unmatched junction bases numbered 10, after V lost 8 bases and J lost 5 bases. The CDR3 sequence: CASRAGGVSETQYF. The CDR3 region has the DNA TGTGCCAGCCGCGCCGGGGGGGTATCGGAGACCCAGTACTTC.

The chain combines TRBV18 with TRBJ1-5, with no clear D. Germline CDR1 reads KGHSH; CDR2 reads LQKENI. V was clipped by 1 base and J by 1 base, with 5 bases between them. This CDR3 has 14 amino acids. CDR3 protein: CASSPQVSNQPQHF. CDR3 nucleotides: TGTGCCAGCTCACCACAGGTGAGCAATCAGCCCCAGCATTTT.

This clonotype was picked up a small number of times. This chain connects TRBV24-1 to TRBJ2-7; D possibly corresponds to TRBD1 (6 bases). Germline loops: CDR1 KGHDR, CDR2 SFDVKD. The CDR3 loop spans 18 amino acids. V shed 1 base and J shed 7 bases, with 25 bases lying between them. CDR3 amino acids: CATSDFSTTTGSVGEQYV. As DNA, the CDR3 is TGTGCCACCAGTGATTTCTCGACCACCACAGGGTCTGTGGGGGAGCAGTACGTC.

This clonotype was observed at least ten times. The chain is built from TRBV7-2 and TRBJ1-1, with TRBD1 matching 11 bases. The J segment lost 4 bases and the V segment lost 4 bases, leaving 2 bases of the junction unmatched. Germline values: CDR1 SGHTA, CDR2 FQGNSA. The CDR3 spans 14 residues. The CDR3 sequence: CASSWTGGFTEAFF. The CDR3, as DNA: TGTGCCAGCAGCTGGACAGGGGGCTTCACTGAAGCTTTCTTT.

This clonotype was observed a few times. The chain uses TRBV7-2 and TRBJ1-6; no reliable D call. The CDR3 has 14 residues. Trimming removed 2 bases at V and 16 bases at J, with 18 bases between. Germline V gives CDR1 SGHTA, CDR2 FQGNSA. The CDR3 nucleotides are TGTGCCAGCAGCTTAAAGCCCTCGAGCCCCGAACTCCACTTT. The encoded protein is CASSLKPSSPELHF.

This clonotype was recorded at least ten times. The V call is TRBV2, the J call TRBJ1-4; 7 nucleotides align to TRBD1. The CDR3 is made up of 13 amino acids. The ends lost 4 bases at V and 10 bases at J; junction bases unmatched: 6. Germline V gene lookup returns CDR1 SNHLY and CDR2 FYNNEI. The CDR3 coding sequence is TGTGCCAGCAGTGGGCAGGGGGACGCAAAACTGTTTTTT. Its protein product is CASSGQGDAKLFF.

Only a few counts were recorded for this clonotype. V and J are TRBV29-1 and TRBJ2-5; 11 bases are a match to TRBD2. Looked up from germline, CDR1 is SQVTM and CDR2 is ANQGSEA. V gave up 3 bases and J gave up 6 bases; unmatched junction bases: 9. The length of the CDR3 is 15 residues. The CDR3 DNA reads as TGCAGCGTTGAGGGAACTAGCGGGAGTCAAAAGACCCAGTACTTC. Translating it yields CSVEGTSGSQKTQYF.

This clonotype turned up a few times. This rearrangement joins TRBV29-1 to TRBJ2-1, with D unclear. Trimming removed 7 bases at V and 0 bases at J, with 22 bases between. The CDR3 covers 17 residues. Germline V gene sequence: CDR1 SQVTM, CDR2 ANQGSEA. CDR3 DNA: TGCAGCGCGCACCGGTTCCCCCATCAGAGCTCCTACAATGAGCAGTTCTTC. This codes for CSAHRFPHQSSYNEQFF.

Ten or more counts support this clonotype. V is TRBV4-1 and J is TRBJ2-7, with TRBD1 identical over 7 bases. The germline CDR1 and CDR2 sequences are MGHRA and YSYEKL. V lost 2 bases, J lost 2 bases, and 3 bases stayed unmatched. This CDR3 spans 14 amino acids. The DNA of the CDR3 is TGCGCCAGCAGCCAAAGGACAGGTACCTACGAGCAGTACGTC. It specifies CASSQRTGTYEQYV.